This TCR beta chain was observed in a study of cytomegalovirus exposure and HLA in healthy donors. The PCR employed 60 Vbeta primers together with 13 Jbeta primers. Generated by immunoSEQ multiplex PCR, the TCRdb table keeps only in-frame clones and is missing some. The table shows about 100,000 clones, with 81% occurring only once. Looked up from germline, CDR1 is MNHNS and CDR2 is SASEGT. The CDR3 extends over 11 amino acids. V lost 6 bases and J lost 7; bases outside the gene matches: 3. The receptor comes from a man aged 25 to 45 in good health and CMV-seronegative. The specimen was PBMCs. V and J are TRBV6-1 and TRBJ2-7; 7 nucleotides match TRBD2. The CDR3 sequence: CASSSGGEQYF. CDR3 coding DNA: TGTGCCAGCAGCTCCGGGGGGGAGCAGTACTTC.